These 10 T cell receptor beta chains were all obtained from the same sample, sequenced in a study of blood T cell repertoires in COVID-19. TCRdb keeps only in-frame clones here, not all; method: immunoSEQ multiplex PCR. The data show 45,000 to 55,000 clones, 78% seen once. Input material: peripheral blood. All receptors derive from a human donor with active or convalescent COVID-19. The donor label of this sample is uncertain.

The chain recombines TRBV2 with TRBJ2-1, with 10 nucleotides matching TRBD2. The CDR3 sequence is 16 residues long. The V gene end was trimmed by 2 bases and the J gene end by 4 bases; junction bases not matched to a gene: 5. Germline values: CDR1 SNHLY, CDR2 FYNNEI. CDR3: CASSEIGLAAYNEQFF. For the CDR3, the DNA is TGTGCCAGCAGTGAAATAGGACTAGCGGCATACAATGAGCAGTTCTTC.

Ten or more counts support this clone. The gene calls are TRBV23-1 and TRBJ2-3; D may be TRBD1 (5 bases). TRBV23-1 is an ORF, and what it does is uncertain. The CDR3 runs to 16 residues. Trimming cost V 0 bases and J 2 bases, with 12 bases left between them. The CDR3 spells CASSQSPNRHTDTQYF. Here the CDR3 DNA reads TGCGCCAGCAGTCAATCCCCTAACAGGCACACAGATACGCAGTATTTT.

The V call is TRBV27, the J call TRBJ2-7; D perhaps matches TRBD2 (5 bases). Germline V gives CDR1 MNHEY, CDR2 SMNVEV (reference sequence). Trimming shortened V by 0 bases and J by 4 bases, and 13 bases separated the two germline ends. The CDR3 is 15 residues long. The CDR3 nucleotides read TGTGCCAGCAGTTTATCCGGACTGGCCTTATACGAGCAGTACTTC. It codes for CASSLSGLALYEQYF.

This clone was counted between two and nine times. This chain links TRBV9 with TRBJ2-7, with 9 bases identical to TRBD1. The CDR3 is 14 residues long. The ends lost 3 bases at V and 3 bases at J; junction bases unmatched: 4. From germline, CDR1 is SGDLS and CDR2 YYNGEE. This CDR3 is CASSESTGGYEQYF. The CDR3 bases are TGTGCCAGCAGCGAATCGACAGGGGGCTACGAGCAGTACTTC.

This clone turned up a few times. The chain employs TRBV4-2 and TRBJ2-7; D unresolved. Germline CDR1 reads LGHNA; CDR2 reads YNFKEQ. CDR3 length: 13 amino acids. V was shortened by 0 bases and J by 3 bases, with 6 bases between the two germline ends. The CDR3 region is CASSQESSYEQYF. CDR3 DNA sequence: TGTGCCAGCAGCCAAGAATCCAGCTACGAGCAGTACTTC.

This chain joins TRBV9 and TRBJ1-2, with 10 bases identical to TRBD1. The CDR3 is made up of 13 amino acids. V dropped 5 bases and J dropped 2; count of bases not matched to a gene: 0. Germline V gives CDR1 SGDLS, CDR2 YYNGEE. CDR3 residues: CASRGQGNYGYTF. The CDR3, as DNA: TGTGCCAGCAGGGGACAGGGGAACTATGGCTACACCTTC.

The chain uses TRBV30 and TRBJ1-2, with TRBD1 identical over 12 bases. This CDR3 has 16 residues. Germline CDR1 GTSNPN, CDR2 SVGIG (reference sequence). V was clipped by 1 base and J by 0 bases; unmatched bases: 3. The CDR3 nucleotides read TGTGCCTGGAGTGACGGGACAGGGGGCTCTAACTATGGCTACACCTTC. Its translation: CAWSDGTGGSNYGYTF.

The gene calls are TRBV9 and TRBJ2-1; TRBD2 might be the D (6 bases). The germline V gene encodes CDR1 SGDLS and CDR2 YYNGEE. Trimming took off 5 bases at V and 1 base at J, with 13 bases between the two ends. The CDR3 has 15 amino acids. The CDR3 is CASRYGSSSYNEQFF. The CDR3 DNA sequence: TGTGCCAGCAGGTACGGGAGTAGTTCCTACAATGAGCAGTTCTTC.

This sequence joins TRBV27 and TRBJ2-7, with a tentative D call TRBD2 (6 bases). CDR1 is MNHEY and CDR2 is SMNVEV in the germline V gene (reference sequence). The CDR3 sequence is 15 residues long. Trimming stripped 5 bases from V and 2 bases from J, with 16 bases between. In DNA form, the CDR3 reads TGTGCCAGCAGTCGCTTAGGAGGGGTTACCTACGAGCAGTACTTC. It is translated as CASSRLGGVTYEQYF.

The CDR3 bases are TGTGCCAGCAGCCCGAGCGGCCCCTTGGGAAATGAGCAGTTCTTC. As protein: CASSPSGPLGNEQFF. The chain links TRBV3-1 (or the pseudogene TRBV3-2) to TRBJ2-1; TRBD2 might be the D (5 bases). Trimming pared 4 bases from V and 7 bases from J, leaving 17 bases between. Germline loops: CDR1 LGHDT, CDR2 YNNKEL (reference sequence). The CDR3 is made up of 15 amino acids.